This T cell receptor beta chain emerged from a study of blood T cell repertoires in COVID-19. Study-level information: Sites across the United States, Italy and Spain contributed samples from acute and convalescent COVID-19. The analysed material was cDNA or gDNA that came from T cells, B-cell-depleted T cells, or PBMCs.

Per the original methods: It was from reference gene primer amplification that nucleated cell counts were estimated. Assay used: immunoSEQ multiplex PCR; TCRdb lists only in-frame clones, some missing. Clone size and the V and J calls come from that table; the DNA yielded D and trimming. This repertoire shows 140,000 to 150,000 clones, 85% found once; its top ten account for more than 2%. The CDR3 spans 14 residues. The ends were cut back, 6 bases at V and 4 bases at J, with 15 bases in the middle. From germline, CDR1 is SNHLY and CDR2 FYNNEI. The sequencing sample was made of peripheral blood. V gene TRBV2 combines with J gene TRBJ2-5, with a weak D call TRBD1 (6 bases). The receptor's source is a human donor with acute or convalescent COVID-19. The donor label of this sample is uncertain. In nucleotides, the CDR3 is TGTGCCAGCAGCGGAGCCAGGGGCTTAGAGACCCAGTACTTC. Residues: CASSGARGLETQYF. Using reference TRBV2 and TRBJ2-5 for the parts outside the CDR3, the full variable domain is EPEVTQTPSHQVTQMGQEVILRCVPISNHLYFYWYRQILGQKVEFLVSFYNNEISEKSEIFDDQFSVERPDGSNFTLKIRSTKLEDSAMYFCASSGARGLETQYFGPGTRLLVL.